This T cell receptor beta chain was sequenced in a study of cytomegalovirus exposure and HLA in healthy donors. PCR employed 60 Vbeta and 13 Jbeta primers. Here immunoSEQ multiplex PCR was the method, and the copy in TCRdb shows in-frame clones only, minus some. The sample yields 130,000 or so clones, 60% to 85% seen once. This TCR derives from a female donor in good health and CMV-seropositive. The source material was PBMCs.

The CDR3: CASSVWGAEQETQYF. CDR3 coding DNA: TGTGCCAGCAGCGTATGGGGAGCAGAACAAGAGACCCAGTACTTC. The J gene is TRBJ2-5, the V gene TRBV9; D may be TRBD2 (5 bases). The CDR3 extends over 15 amino acids. V lost 1 base to trimming and J lost 2 bases, with 12 bases between them. Germline lookup yields CDR1 SGDLS and CDR2 YYNGEE.